These T cell receptor beta chains were read from a single sample in a study of blood T cell repertoires in COVID-19. Here immunoSEQ multiplex PCR was the method, and the copy in TCRdb shows in-frame clones only, minus some. The sample carries 300,000 to 350,000 clones, about 90% recorded once. Sequencing used PBMCs or T cells enriched from blood (not recorded which). These receptors were obtained from a woman between 25 and 40 years old who had recovered from COVID-19. Both conserved end residues are part of each CDR3. D genes are given only for firm matches. Clone size is shown for a subset of rows, as once, few, many or a class of expanded clone.

d_call: .
clone_size: once
v_call: TRBV7-9
j_call: TRBJ1-1
cdr3_nt: TGTGCCAGCGCCAGGGGATACGAACAGGATCCTGAAGCTTTCTTT
cdr3_aa: CASARGYEQDPEAFF

d_call: TRBD1
clone_size: .
v_call: TRBV10-3
j_call: TRBJ1-2
cdr3_nt: TGTGCCATCAGTGGCGGTAGGGGGCTAAGCTATGGCTACACCTTC
cdr3_aa: CAISGGRGLSYGYTF

d_call: TRBD1
clone_size: .
v_call: TRBV6-6
j_call: TRBJ1-5
cdr3_nt: TGTGCCAGCAGCCCCTTGGACAGGGATAGTCAGCCCCAGCATTTT
cdr3_aa: CASSPLDRDSQPQHF

d_call: .
clone_size: .
v_call: TRBV19
j_call: TRBJ1-4
cdr3_nt: TGTGCCAGTAGTATGGACACCGGTGTATTTAATGAAAAACTGTTTTTT
cdr3_aa: CASSMDTGVFNEKLFF

d_call: TRBD2
clone_size: .
v_call: TRBV11-2
j_call: TRBJ2-3
cdr3_nt: TGTGCCAGCAGCCCCGGGTGGGGGGGGGTAGATACGCAGTATTTT
cdr3_aa: CASSPGWGGVDTQYF

d_call: .
clone_size: .
v_call: TRBV2
j_call: TRBJ1-1
cdr3_nt: TGTGCCAGCAGTGGTGAGGCGGTCGGCACTGAAGCTTTCTTT
cdr3_aa: CASSGEAVGTEAFF

d_call: .
clone_size: .
v_call: TRBV5-1
j_call: TRBJ1-1
cdr3_nt: TGCGCCAGCAGCTTTTTAGGGAGTCAGCTGAACACTGAAGCTTTCTTT
cdr3_aa: CASSFLGSQLNTEAFF

d_call: .
clone_size: .
v_call: TRBV5-4
j_call: TRBJ2-5
cdr3_nt: TGTGCCAGCAGCCGGGACTCCCAAGAGACCCAGTACTTC
cdr3_aa: CASSRDSQETQYF

d_call: .
clone_size: .
v_call: TRBV27
j_call: TRBJ1-5
cdr3_nt: TGTGCCAGCAGTTTAAGCGCAGGGTGGATCTATAGCAATCAGCCCCAGCATTTT
cdr3_aa: CASSLSAGWIYSNQPQHF

d_call: TRBD1
clone_size: .
v_call: TRBV30
j_call: TRBJ2-7
cdr3_nt: TGTGCCTGGCCTAACCGGGACAGGGGGTGCGAGCAGTACTTC
cdr3_aa: CAWPNRDRGCEQYF

d_call: .
clone_size: few
v_call: TRBV29-1
j_call: TRBJ2-7
cdr3_nt: TGCAGCGTTGAAGTTGCGGCAAGACCCTACGAGCAGTACTTC
cdr3_aa: CSVEVAARPYEQYF

d_call: .
clone_size: .
v_call: TRBV6-5
j_call: TRBJ2-7
cdr3_nt: TGTGCCAGCAGTTCCGAGTTTACCTACGAGCAGTACTTC
cdr3_aa: CASSSEFTYEQYF

d_call: .
clone_size: .
v_call: TRBV9
j_call: TRBJ2-7
cdr3_nt: TGTGCCAGCAGCGTGCAGGACTCCTACGGGCAGTACTTC
cdr3_aa: CASSVQDSYGQYF

d_call: .
clone_size: .
v_call: TRBV28
j_call: TRBJ2-7
cdr3_nt: TGTGCCAGCACGGGAGGGGACAGGGCCTACGAGCAGTACTTC
cdr3_aa: CASTGGDRAYEQYF

d_call: .
clone_size: .
v_call: TRBV6-5
j_call: TRBJ1-6
cdr3_nt: TGTGCCAGCAGTTCTCCGGGTCTGGCCCTCCACTTT
cdr3_aa: CASSSPGLALHF

d_call: .
clone_size: few
v_call: TRBV15
j_call: TRBJ1-1
cdr3_nt: TGTGCCACCAGCACAGGGCCTGGCACTGAAGCTTTCTTT
cdr3_aa: CATSTGPGTEAFF

d_call: TRBD2
clone_size: .
v_call: TRBV24-1
j_call: TRBJ2-1
cdr3_nt: TGTGCCACCAGTGATTGGTCGGGACTAGCGTCGGGTGAGCAGTTCTTC
cdr3_aa: CATSDWSGLASGEQFF

d_call: TRBD1
clone_size: .
v_call: TRBV27
j_call: TRBJ2-7
cdr3_nt: TGTGCCACTCTACTACAGGGGGCTACCTACGAGCAGTACTTC
cdr3_aa: CATLLQGATYEQYF

d_call: .
clone_size: .
v_call: TRBV5-5
j_call: TRBJ2-5
cdr3_nt: TGTGCCAGCAGCTTGATCGGGAATCTTCGCGAGACCCAGTACTTC
cdr3_aa: CASSLIGNLRETQYF

d_call: TRBD1
clone_size: .
v_call: TRBV5-1
j_call: TRBJ1-1
cdr3_nt: TGCGCCAGCAGCTTGGGACAGGGTAAAGCTTTCTTT
cdr3_aa: CASSLGQGKAFF

d_call: TRBD2
clone_size: .
v_call: TRBV6-5
j_call: TRBJ2-1
cdr3_nt: TGTGCCAGCAGTTACTTAAGGACTAGCGGGATCAATGAGCAGTTCTTC
cdr3_aa: CASSYLRTSGINEQFF

d_call: .
clone_size: .
v_call: TRBV27
j_call: TRBJ1-4
cdr3_nt: TGTGCCAGCAGCCCAGGGCATGGTAATGAAAAACTGTTTTTT
cdr3_aa: CASSPGHGNEKLFF

d_call: TRBD1
clone_size: .
v_call: TRBV6-2/TRBV6-3
j_call: TRBJ1-1
cdr3_nt: TGTGCCAGCAGTCCGGGGACAGGTCTAGGGAGCACTGAAGCTTTCTTT
cdr3_aa: CASSPGTGLGSTEAFF

d_call: TRBD1
clone_size: .
v_call: TRBV9
j_call: TRBJ2-7
cdr3_nt: TGTGCCAGCAGCGTAGGCCCGGGACAGGGCAGCGAGCAGTACTTC
cdr3_aa: CASSVGPGQGSEQYF

d_call: TRBD2
clone_size: .
v_call: TRBV19
j_call: TRBJ2-1
cdr3_nt: TGTGCCAGTAGTATATTTATGGGACTAGCGGGAGCCGGTAATGAGCAGTTCTTC
cdr3_aa: CASSIFMGLAGAGNEQFF

d_call: TRBD1
clone_size: .
v_call: TRBV4-1
j_call: TRBJ2-7
cdr3_nt: TGCGCCAGCAGCCAAGTAAGGGACAGGGTCTACGAGCAGTACTTC
cdr3_aa: CASSQVRDRVYEQYF

d_call: TRBD1
clone_size: .
v_call: TRBV28
j_call: TRBJ1-2
cdr3_nt: TGTGCCAGCAGCCTGCAGGGGGCTGGCTACACCTTC
cdr3_aa: CASSLQGAGYTF